This T cell receptor beta chain was sequenced for a study of OX40 agonist ivuxolimab in advanced cancers. On the study more broadly: Patients' therapy was ivuxolimab, an antibody that acts as an agonist of OX40 (CD134).

Some clones are missing from TCRdb's copy, which holds only in-frame ones; the method was immunoSEQ multiplex PCR. The sample has more than 20,000 clones; more than 85% are singletons. Broader study findings: Some nonresponders additionally presented with little normalized T-cell clonal expansion.

Remarks on this clone: The antigen remains undetermined.

CDR1 LGHNA and CDR2 YNFKEQ come from the germline V gene. The CDR3 is made up of 14 amino acids. V lost 4 bases, J lost 2 bases, and 4 bases stayed unmatched. The sequenced sample was CD4+ or CD8+ T cells sorted from blood, obtained in a trial of the OX40 agonist ivuxolimab. This chain connects TRBV4-2 to TRBJ2-7, with 8 bases fitting TRBD1. The sequence came from an adult with an advanced solid tumor such as melanoma, head and neck, liver or kidney cancer. In DNA, the CDR3 is TGTGCCAGCAGCCTAGCAGGGGGCGCCTACGAGCAGTACTTC. The encoded protein is CASSLAGGAYEQYF.